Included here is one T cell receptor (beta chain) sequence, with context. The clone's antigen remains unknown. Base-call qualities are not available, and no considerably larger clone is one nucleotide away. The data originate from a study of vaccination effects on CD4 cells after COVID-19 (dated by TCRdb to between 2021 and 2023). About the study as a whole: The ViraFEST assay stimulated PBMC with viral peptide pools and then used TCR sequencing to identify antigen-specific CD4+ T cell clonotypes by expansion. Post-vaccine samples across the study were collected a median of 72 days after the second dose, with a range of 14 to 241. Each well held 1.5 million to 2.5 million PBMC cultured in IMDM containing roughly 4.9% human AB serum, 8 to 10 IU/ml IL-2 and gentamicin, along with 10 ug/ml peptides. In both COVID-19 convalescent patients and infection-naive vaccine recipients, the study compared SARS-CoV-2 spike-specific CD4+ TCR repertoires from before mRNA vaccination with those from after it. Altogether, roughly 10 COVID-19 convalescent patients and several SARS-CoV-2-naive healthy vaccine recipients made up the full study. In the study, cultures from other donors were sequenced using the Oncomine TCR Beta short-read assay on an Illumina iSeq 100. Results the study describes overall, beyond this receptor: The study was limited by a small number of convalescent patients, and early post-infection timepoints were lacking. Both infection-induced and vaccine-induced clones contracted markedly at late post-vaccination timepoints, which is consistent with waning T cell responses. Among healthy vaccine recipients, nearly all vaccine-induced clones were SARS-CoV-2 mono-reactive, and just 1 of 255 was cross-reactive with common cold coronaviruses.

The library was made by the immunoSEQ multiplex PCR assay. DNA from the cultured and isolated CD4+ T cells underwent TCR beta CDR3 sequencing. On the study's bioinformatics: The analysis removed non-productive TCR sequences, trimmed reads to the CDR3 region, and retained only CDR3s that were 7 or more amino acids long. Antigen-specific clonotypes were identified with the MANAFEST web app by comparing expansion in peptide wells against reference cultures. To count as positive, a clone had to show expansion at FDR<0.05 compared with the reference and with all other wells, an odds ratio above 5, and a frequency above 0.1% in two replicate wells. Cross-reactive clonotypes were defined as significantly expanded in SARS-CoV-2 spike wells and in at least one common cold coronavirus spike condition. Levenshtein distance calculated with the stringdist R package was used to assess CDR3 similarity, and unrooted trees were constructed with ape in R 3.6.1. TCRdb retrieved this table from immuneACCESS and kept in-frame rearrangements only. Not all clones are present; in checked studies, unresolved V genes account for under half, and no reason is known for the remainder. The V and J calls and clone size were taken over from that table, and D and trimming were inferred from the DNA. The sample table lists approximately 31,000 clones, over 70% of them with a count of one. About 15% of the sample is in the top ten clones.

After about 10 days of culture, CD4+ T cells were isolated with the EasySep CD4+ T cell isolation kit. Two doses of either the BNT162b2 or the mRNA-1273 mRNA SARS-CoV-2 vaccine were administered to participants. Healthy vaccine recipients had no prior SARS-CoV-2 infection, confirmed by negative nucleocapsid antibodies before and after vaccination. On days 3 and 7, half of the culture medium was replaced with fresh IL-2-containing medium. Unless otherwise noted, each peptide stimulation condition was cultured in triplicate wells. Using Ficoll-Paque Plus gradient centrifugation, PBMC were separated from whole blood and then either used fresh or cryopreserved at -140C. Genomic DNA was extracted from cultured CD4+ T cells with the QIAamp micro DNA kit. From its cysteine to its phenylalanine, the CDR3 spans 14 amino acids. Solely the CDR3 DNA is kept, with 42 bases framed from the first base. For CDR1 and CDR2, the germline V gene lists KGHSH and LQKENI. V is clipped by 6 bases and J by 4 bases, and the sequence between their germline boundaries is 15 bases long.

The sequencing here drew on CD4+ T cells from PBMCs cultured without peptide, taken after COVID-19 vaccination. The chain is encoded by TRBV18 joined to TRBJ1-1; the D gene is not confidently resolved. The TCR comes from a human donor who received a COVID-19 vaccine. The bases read TGTGCCAGCTCCCCGGGCGGTCCGCGCACTGAAGCTTTCTTT. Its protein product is CASSPGGPRTEAFF.